This T cell receptor (beta chain) is from a study of CD8 T cells in ankylosing spondylitis. Overall study findings and caveats: It appeared that ankylosing spondylitis blood was characterized by a TCR beta motif of fewer than 10 highly homologous variants. According to the report, clones linked to the disease were significantly enriched in matched synovial fluid samples taken from ankylosing spondylitis patients.

TCRdb reanalysed the 5' RACE reads using MiXCR and keeps one entry per CDR3 protein. This table holds 400,000 to 450,000 distinct CDR3 sequences, under 20% found once. Points on this clonotype: Its antigen is currently unknown.

CDR1 and CDR2 (germline): DFQATT, SNEGSKA (reference sequence). With V trimmed by 6 bases and J by 4 bases, 11 bases remained unmatched. The CDR3 is 15 residues long. V usage is TRBV20-1 and J usage is TRBJ2-3; 9 nucleotides line up with TRBD2. Sequenced input: blood, either unsorted or a sorted T cell fraction (not recorded which). This sequence originates from a male donor with ankylosing spondylitis. CDR3 loop: CSADHRGGAADTQYF. CDR3 sequence (DNA): TGCAGTGCGGACCATCGCGGGGGGGCAGCAGATACGCAGTATTTT.